One sample yielded the 27 T cell receptor beta chains listed below, sequenced in a study of OX40 agonist ivuxolimab in advanced cancers. Receptor libraries were prepared by the immunoSEQ multiplex PCR assay. This is the immuneACCESS table as TCRdb keeps it, with only in-frame sequences that have V and J called. A part of the clones is gone; compared with another copy, unresolved V genes explain less than half, and the rest is unexplained. The sample table shows 25,000 to 30,000 clones, and about 76% are seen once. The ten largest make up about 30% of the sample. Sequencing used CD4+ or CD8+ T cells sorted from blood, obtained in a trial of the OX40 agonist ivuxolimab. Source of these receptors: an adult with an advanced solid tumor such as melanoma, head and neck, liver or kidney cancer.

V is TRBV9 and J is TRBJ2-5; 11 nucleotides match TRBD2. Germline-derived CDR1 and CDR2 are SGDLS and YYNGEE. The CDR3 covers 15 residues. V lost 4 bases and J lost 3; bases outside the gene matches: 5. The CDR3: CASSPPTSGEETQYF. CDR3 coding DNA: TGTGCCAGCAGCCCCCCGACTAGCGGGGAAGAGACCCAGTACTTC. Supplemented by reference TRBV9 and TRBJ2-5, the full variable domain reads DSGVTQTPKHLITATGQRVTLRCSPRSGDLSVYWYQQSLDQGLQFLIQYYNGEERAKGNILERFSAQQFPDLHSELNLSSLELGDSALYFCASSPPTSGEETQYFGPGTRLLVL.

This sequence joins TRBV6-1 and TRBJ2-4, with 8 bases that match TRBD1. Unmatched junction bases numbered 5, after V lost 1 base and J lost 6 bases. CDR3 length equals 15 residues. The V gene's germline CDR1 is MNHNS and CDR2 SASEGT. The CDR3 loop reads CASSEGAGTGNIQYF. DNA for the CDR3: TGTGCCAGCAGTGAAGGAGCTGGGACAGGAAACATTCAGTACTTC.

This clone was counted between two and nine times. The CDR3 nucleotides read TGTGCCAGCAGACGGACTAGCGGGAGGGAAAACATTCAGTACTTC. It encodes CASRRTSGRENIQYF. V and J are TRBV28 and TRBJ2-4, with 15 bases lining up with TRBD2. Trimming removed 6 bases from V and 5 bases from J; junction bases left unmatched: 2. The CDR3 extends over 15 amino acids. Looked up from germline, CDR1 is MDHEN and CDR2 is SYDVKM.

The chain joins TRBV9 to TRBJ2-3; 8 nucleotides match TRBD2. CDR3 length: 15 amino acids. V gave up 6 bases and J gave up 1 base; unmatched junction bases: 7. Germline CDR1 SGDLS, CDR2 YYNGEE. CDR3 in DNA: TGTGCCAGCAACAGACCGGGACTAGGCACAGATACGCAGTATTTT. As protein: CASNRPGLGTDTQYF.

The genes are TRBV7-2 and TRBJ2-3; 12 positions agree with TRBD2. The V segment lost 2 bases and the J segment 2 bases; nucleotides outside the gene matches: 11. The CDR3 length is 19 residues. Germline-derived CDR1 and CDR2 are SGHTA and FQGNSA. The CDR3 DNA sequence: TGTGCCAGCAGCTTACACCTCCCTAGCGGGGGGGCCCCCACAGATACGCAGTATTTT. Translating it yields CASSLHLPSGGAPTDTQYF.

CDR3 nucleotides: TGTGCCAGCAGCTTAGCCCCCTACGAGCAGTACTTC. Its translation is CASSLAPYEQYF. This chain connects TRBV7-9 to TRBJ2-7, with D unresolved. Germline CDR1 SEHNR, CDR2 FQNEAQ (reference sequence). Trimming shortened V by 0 bases and J by 2 bases, and 2 bases separated the two germline ends. CDR3 size: 12 residues.

V and J are TRBV4-2 and TRBJ1-6; weak D call: TRBD1 (5 bases). There are 17 residues in the CDR3. Germline CDR1 reads LGHNA; CDR2 reads YNFKEQ. Deletions cut 1 base from V and 2 bases from J, with 12 bases between. The chain's CDR3 is CASSQVRGIPYNSPLHF. As DNA, the CDR3 is TGTGCCAGCAGCCAAGTGCGGGGGATCCCCTATAATTCACCCCTCCACTTT.

The CDR3 loop is CASSSPDPDRARGLAGGSTDTQYF. Written as DNA, the CDR3 is TGTGCCAGCAGCTCACCAGACCCTGACAGGGCGCGGGGACTAGCGGGAGGGTCAACAGATACGCAGTATTTT. The J gene is TRBJ2-3, the V gene TRBV7-1; 16 bases match TRBD2. TRBV7-1 is an ORF; its function is uncertain. Trimming at V came to 2 bases and at J to 3 bases, leaving 23 bases not matched to a gene. This CDR3 is 24 amino acids long.

The V call is TRBV2, the J call TRBJ2-3; 8 positions match TRBD2. Germline V gene data show CDR1 as SNHLY and CDR2 as FYNNEI. Germline trimming cut 6 bases from V and 6 bases from J; bases unmatched to any gene: 8. The CDR3 sequence is 14 residues long. The CDR3 sequence: CASREGLDSDTQYF. DNA for the CDR3: TGTGCCAGCAGGGAGGGACTAGACTCGGATACGCAGTATTTT. Full variable domain (remainder filled in from reference TRBV2 and TRBJ2-3): EPEVTQTPSHQVTQMGQEVILRCVPISNHLYFYWYRQILGQKVEFLVSFYNNEISEKSEIFDDQFSVERPDGSNFTLKIRSTKLEDSAMYFCASREGLDSDTQYFGPGTRLTVL.

The chain has TRBV19 and TRBJ2-7; D not certain. V was pared by 1 base and J by 4 bases, with 2 bases between. The CDR3 is 11 amino acids. CDR1 is LNHDA and CDR2 is SQIVND in the germline V gene (reference sequence). CDR3 nucleotides: TGTGCCAGTAGTATAGGTTACGAGCAGTACTTC. As protein: CASSIGYEQYF.

This clone has more than one count but fewer than ten. The V and J genes are TRBV11-2 and TRBJ2-2; TRBD1 is a possible D gene (5 bases). CDR3 size: 15 residues. The V gene's germline CDR1 is SGHAT and CDR2 FQNNGV. Trimming pared 1 base from V and 1 base from J, leaving 7 bases between. CDR3 amino acids: CASSLAGMNTGELFF. Written as DNA, the CDR3 is TGTGCCAGCAGCTTAGCAGGGATGAACACCGGGGAGCTGTTTTTT.

The chain uses TRBV27 and TRBJ2-7; TRBD2 agrees at 7 bases. Germline-derived CDR1 and CDR2 are MNHEY and SMNVEV (reference sequence). The CDR3 is made up of 15 amino acids. V trimming: 3 bases; J trimming: 3 bases; junction bases outside the gene matches: 8. The CDR3 loop is CASSLTAGLIYEQYF. In nucleotides, the CDR3 is TGTGCCAGCAGTTTGACAGCGGGACTTATCTACGAGCAGTACTTC.

The chain carries TRBV4-2 and TRBJ1-1; D is ambiguous. The CDR3 totals 13 residues. With 1 base removed from V and 6 bases from J, the gap between germline ends came to 9 bases. CDR1 is LGHNA and CDR2 is YNFKEQ in the germline V gene. Here the CDR3 DNA reads TGTGCCAGCAGCCAAGCAGCAGGCCCTGAAGCTTTCTTT. Translated: CASSQAAGPEAFF.

This clone was seen only once. The rearrangement uses TRBV6-1 and TRBJ1-5; D not resolved. This CDR3 has 16 residues. Trimming removed 0 bases from V and 1 base from J, with 10 bases in between. Germline V gene lookup returns CDR1 MNHNS and CDR2 SASEGT. The CDR3 here is CASSEAELISNQPQHF. The CDR3, as DNA: TGTGCCAGCAGTGAAGCGGAACTAATAAGCAATCAGCCCCAGCATTTT.

The chain carries TRBV5-1 and TRBJ2-3; D gene unclear. Trimming pared 0 bases from V and 2 bases from J, leaving 4 bases between. The length of the CDR3 is 13 residues. Germline assignment: CDR1 SGHRS and CDR2 YFSETQ. As DNA, the CDR3 is TGCGCCAGCAGCTTGGTTTCCACAGATACGCAGTATTTT. It yields the protein CASSLVSTDTQYF.

This clone was picked up one time. This sequence joins TRBV7-9 and TRBJ1-3, with unresolved D. The CDR3 has 15 residues. CDR1 is SEHNR, CDR2 FQNEAQ, per germline (reference sequence). The germline V and J ends were trimmed by 5 bases and 0 bases, with 11 bases remaining between them. CDR3 amino acids: CASSLDGNSGNTIYF. CDR3 nucleotides: TGTGCCAGCAGCCTCGACGGGAACTCTGGAAACACCATATATTTT.

The V gene is TRBV28, the J gene TRBJ2-1; D may be TRBD2 (5 bases). Trimming stripped 6 bases from V and 5 bases from J, with 17 bases between. The CDR3 totals 15 residues. Germline values: CDR1 MDHEN, CDR2 SYDVKM. CDR3 sequence reads: CASSHGVELNNEQFF. The CDR3 DNA reads as TGTGCCAGCAGCCACGGGGTCGAATTAAACAATGAGCAGTTCTTC.

This chain uses TRBV27 with TRBJ1-2, with 8 bases fitting TRBD1. V was pared by 4 bases and J by 4 bases, with 5 bases of the junction left unmatched. Germline CDR1 and CDR2: MNHEY and SMNVEV (reference sequence). There are 14 residues in the CDR3. The chain's CDR3 is CASSYRGGGYGYTF. The CDR3 region has the DNA TGTGCCAGCAGTTACAGGGGGGGCGGCTATGGCTACACCTTC.

The V and J genes are TRBV5-6 and TRBJ1-1, with TRBD1 as a possible D gene (5 bases). Germline CDR1 reads SGHDT; CDR2 reads YYEEEE. V was shortened by 3 bases and J by 11 bases, with 14 bases between the two germline ends. This CDR3 has 12 residues. Here the CDR3 DNA reads TGTGCCAGCAGCTCAATGGACACTCGGGCTTTCTTT. This gives the protein CASSSMDTRAFF.

The chain carries TRBV28 and TRBJ1-5; D unclear. Germline V lookup: CDR1 MDHEN, CDR2 SYDVKM. The CDR3 spans 13 residues. V lost 4 bases and J 9 bases, leaving 13 bases between the germline ends. CDR3 DNA: TGTGCCAGCAGTTCAGGTCTTAATACGCCCCAGCATTTT. Translation gives CASSSGLNTPQHF.

This clone was seen just once. The chain has TRBV7-9 and TRBJ2-1; 9 bases map to TRBD2. Germline V lookup: CDR1 SEHNR, CDR2 FQNEAQ (reference sequence). CDR3 length: 15 residues. Unmatched junction bases numbered 4, after V lost 0 bases and J lost 7 bases. CDR3 bases: TGTGCCAGCAGCTTAGCGTTAGCGGGAGTAAATGAGCAGTTCTTC. This sequence encodes CASSLALAGVNEQFF.

The CDR3 DNA reads TGTGCCAGCAGCTGGGACAACGATAACTATGGCTACACCTTC. Translating gives CASSWDNDNYGYTF. The genes are TRBV7-9 and TRBJ1-2; D is possibly TRBD1 (6 bases). CDR1 SEHNR and CDR2 FQNEAQ come from the germline V gene (reference sequence). The CDR3 loop spans 14 amino acids. Trimming removed 4 bases from V and 1 base from J, with 10 bases in between. Variable domain in full (rest from reference TRBV7-9 and TRBJ1-2): DTGVSQNPRHKITKRGQNVTFRCDPISEHNRLYWYRQTLGQGPEFLTYFQNEAQLEKSRLLSDRFSAERPKGSFSTLEIQRTEQGDSAMYLCASSWDNDNYGYTFGSGTRLTVV.

The rearrangement joins TRBV2 to TRBJ2-7; possible D gene TRBD1, 5 bases. This CDR3 is built from 13 residues. V was shortened by 7 bases and J by 5 bases, with 15 bases between the two germline ends. Germline CDR1 and CDR2: SNHLY and FYNNEI. The CDR3 DNA reads TGTGCCAGCAAAACAGGTGGAAATGACGAGCAGTACTTC. Translated: CASKTGGNDEQYF.

This clone was detected once. The chain carries TRBV9 and TRBJ1-1, with D maybe TRBD1 (5 bases). V lost 0 bases and J lost 3, with 6 bases in between. CDR3 length: 13 amino acids. Germline V gives CDR1 SGDLS, CDR2 YYNGEE. CDR3 amino acids: CASSVEQDTEAFF. In nucleotides, the CDR3 is TGTGCCAGCAGCGTAGAACAGGACACTGAAGCTTTCTTT.

This sequence joins TRBV7-9 and TRBJ2-2, with 7 positions matching TRBD1. V trimming: 3 bases; J trimming: 9 bases; junction bases outside the gene matches: 10. The V gene's germline CDR1 is SEHNR and CDR2 FQNEAQ (reference sequence). The CDR3 sequence is 15 residues long. CDR3 residues: CASSFPIGQARELFF. CDR3 DNA: TGTGCCAGCAGCTTCCCCATAGGACAGGCCAGGGAGCTGTTTTTT.

The chain carries TRBV5-6 and TRBJ2-2, with 8 bases that match TRBD1. The CDR3 consists of 17 residues. CDR1 is SGHDT and CDR2 is YYEEEE in the germline V gene. The V segment lost 4 bases and the J segment 3 bases; nucleotides outside the gene matches: 11. Written as DNA, the CDR3 is TGTGCCAGCAGCGGAACCTTGGACAGGGCCTACACCGGGGAGCTGTTTTTT. Its translation is CASSGTLDRAYTGELFF.

The gene calls are TRBV11-1 and TRBJ2-7; tentative D call: TRBD2 (6 bases). Germline loops: CDR1 SGHAT, CDR2 FQDESV (reference sequence). The V end lost 3 bases, the J end lost 0 bases, and 9 bases lay between the germline ends. The CDR3 sequence is 14 residues long. CDR3 amino acids: CASSFSSGSYEQYF. The CDR3 coding sequence is TGTGCCAGCAGCTTCAGTAGCGGCTCCTACGAGCAGTACTTC.